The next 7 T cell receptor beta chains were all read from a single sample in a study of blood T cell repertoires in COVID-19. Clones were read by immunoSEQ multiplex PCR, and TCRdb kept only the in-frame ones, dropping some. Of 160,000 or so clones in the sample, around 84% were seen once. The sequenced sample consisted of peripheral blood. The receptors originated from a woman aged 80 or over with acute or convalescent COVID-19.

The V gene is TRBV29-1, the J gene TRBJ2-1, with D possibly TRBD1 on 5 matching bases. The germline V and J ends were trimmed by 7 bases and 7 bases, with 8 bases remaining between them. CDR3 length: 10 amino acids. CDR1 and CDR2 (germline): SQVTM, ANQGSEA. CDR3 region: CSGGHNEQFF. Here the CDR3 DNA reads TGCAGCGGCGGACATAATGAGCAGTTCTTC.

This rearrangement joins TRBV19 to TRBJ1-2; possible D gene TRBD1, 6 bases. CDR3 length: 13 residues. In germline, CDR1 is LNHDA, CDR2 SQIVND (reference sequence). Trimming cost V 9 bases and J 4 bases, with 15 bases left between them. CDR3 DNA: TGTGCCAGCTCGGGGGGGCTCGTCTATGGCTACACCTTC. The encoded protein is CASSGGLVYGYTF.

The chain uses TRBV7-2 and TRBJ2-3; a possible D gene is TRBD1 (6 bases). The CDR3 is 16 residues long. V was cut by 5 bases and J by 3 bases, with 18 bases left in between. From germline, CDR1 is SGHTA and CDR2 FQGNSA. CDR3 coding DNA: TGTGCCAGCAGCCCGTCGGGGAAGAGGGGGACAGATACGCAGTATTTT. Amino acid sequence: CASSPSGKRGTDTQYF.

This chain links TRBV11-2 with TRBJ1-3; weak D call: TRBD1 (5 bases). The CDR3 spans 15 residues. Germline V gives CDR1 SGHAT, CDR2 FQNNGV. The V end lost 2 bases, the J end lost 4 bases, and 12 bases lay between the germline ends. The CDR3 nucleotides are TGTGCCAGCAGCTTACAGGGCTTGCGGGGAAACACCATATATTTT. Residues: CASSLQGLRGNTIYF.

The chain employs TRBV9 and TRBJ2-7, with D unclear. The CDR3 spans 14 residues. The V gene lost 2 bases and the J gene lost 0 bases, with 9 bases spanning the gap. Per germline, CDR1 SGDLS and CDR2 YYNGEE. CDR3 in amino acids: CASSVALSSYEQYF. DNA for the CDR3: TGTGCCAGCAGCGTGGCTTTAAGCTCCTACGAGCAGTACTTC.

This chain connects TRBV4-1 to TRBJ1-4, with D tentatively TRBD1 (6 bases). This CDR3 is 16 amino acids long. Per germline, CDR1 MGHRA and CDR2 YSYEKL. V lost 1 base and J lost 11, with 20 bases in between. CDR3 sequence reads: CASSQAPRGGMGKLFF. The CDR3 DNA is TGCGCCAGCAGCCAAGCCCCTAGGGGGGGGATGGGGAAACTGTTTTTT.

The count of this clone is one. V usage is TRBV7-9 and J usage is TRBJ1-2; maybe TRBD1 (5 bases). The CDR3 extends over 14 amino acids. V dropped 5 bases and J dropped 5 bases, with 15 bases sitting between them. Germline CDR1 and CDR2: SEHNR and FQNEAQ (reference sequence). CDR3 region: CASSPGSLRYGYTF. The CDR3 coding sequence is TGTGCCAGCAGCCCAGGGTCCCTGAGGTATGGCTACACCTTC.